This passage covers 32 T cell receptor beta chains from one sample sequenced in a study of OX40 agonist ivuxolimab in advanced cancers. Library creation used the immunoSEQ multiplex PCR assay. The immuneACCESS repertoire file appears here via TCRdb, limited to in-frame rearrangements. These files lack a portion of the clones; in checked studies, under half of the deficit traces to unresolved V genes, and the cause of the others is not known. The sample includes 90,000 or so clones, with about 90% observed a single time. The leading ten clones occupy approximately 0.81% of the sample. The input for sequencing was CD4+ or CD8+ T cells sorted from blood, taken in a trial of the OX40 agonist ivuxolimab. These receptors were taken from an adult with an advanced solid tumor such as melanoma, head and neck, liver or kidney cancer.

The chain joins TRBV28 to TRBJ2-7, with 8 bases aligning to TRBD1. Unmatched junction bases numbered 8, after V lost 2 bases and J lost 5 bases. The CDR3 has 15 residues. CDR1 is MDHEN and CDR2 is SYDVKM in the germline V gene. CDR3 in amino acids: CASSLLTGGRNEQYF. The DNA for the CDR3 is TGTGCCAGCAGTTTACTTACAGGGGGTCGAAACGAGCAGTACTTC.

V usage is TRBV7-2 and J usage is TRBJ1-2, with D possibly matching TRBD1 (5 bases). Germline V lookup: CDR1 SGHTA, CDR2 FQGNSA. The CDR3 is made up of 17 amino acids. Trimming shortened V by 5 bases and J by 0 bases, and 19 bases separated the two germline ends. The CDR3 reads CASSEQVYLLTNYGYTF. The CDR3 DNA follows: TGTGCCAGCAGCGAACAGGTTTACCTCTTGACTAACTATGGCTACACCTTC.

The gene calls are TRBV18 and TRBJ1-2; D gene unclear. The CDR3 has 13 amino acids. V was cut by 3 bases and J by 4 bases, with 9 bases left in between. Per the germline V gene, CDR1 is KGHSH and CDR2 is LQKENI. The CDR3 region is CASSPDTVYGYTF. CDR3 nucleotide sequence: TGTGCCAGCTCACCCGACACGGTCTATGGCTACACCTTC.

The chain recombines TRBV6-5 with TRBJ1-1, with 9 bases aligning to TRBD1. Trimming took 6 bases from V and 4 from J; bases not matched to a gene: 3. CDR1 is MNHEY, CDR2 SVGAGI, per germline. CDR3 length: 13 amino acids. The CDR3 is CASSLDRGTEAFF. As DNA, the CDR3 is TGTGCCAGCAGCTTGGACAGGGGCACTGAAGCTTTCTTT.

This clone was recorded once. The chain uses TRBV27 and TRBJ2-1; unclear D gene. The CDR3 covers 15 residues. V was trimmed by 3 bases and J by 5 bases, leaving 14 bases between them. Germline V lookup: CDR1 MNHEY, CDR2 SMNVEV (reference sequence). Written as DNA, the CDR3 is TGTGCCAGCAGTTTTGAGAATCAAATAAACAATGAGCAGTTCTTC. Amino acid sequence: CASSFENQINNEQFF.

The CDR3 nucleotides are TGTGCCAGCACTCCATCCGGGACAGGGGCCCGGGGGACTGAAGCTTTCTTT. Protein sequence: CASTPSGTGARGTEAFF. J is TRBJ1-1 and V is TRBV28; 10 bases are shared with TRBD1. The CDR3 length is 17 residues. The V gene's germline CDR1 is MDHEN and CDR2 SYDVKM. The junction had 16 bases not matched to a gene; V was cut back by 7 bases and J by 5 bases.

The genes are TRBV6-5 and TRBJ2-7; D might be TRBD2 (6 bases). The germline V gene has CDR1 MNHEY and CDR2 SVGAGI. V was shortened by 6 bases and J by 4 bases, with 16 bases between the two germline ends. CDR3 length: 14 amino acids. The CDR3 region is CASSTRAGRYEQYF. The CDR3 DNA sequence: TGTGCCAGCAGCACTCGGGCGGGAAGATACGAGCAGTACTTC.

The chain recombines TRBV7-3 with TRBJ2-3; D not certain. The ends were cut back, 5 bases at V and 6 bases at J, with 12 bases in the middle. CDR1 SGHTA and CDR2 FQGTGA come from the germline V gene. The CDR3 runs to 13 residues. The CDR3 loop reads CASSLGRLDTQYF. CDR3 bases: TGTGCCAGCAGCCTCGGACGCCTCGATACGCAGTATTTT. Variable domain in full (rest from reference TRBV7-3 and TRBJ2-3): GAGVSQTPSNKVTEKGKYVELRCDPISGHTALYWYRQSLGQGPEFLIYFQGTGAADDSGLPNDRFFAVRPEGSVSTLKIQRTERGDSAVYLCASSLGRLDTQYFGPGTRLTVL.

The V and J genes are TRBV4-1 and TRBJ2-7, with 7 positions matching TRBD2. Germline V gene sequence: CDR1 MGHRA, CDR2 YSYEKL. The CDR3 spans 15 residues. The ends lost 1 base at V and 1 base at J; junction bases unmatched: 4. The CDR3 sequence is CASSQGPAGSYEQYF. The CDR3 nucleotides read TGCGCCAGCAGCCAAGGCCCAGCGGGGTCCTACGAGCAGTACTTC.

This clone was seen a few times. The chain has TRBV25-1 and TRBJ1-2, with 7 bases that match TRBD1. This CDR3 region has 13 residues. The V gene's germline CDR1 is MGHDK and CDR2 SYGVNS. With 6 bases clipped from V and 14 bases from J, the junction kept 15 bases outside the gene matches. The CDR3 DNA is TGTGCCAGCAGCACGACAGGGTCGATTGTGAGTACCTTC. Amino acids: CASSTTGSIVSTF.

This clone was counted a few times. CDR3: CALGQGGQPQHF. The DNA of the CDR3 is TGTGCCTTAGGACAGGGTGGACAGCCCCAGCATTTT. This sequence joins TRBV30 and TRBJ1-5; TRBD1 aligns across 8 bases. The CDR3 runs to 12 residues. Germline CDR1 reads GTSNPN; CDR2 reads SVGIG (reference sequence). Losses at the gene ends were 7 bases for V and 7 bases for J; bases not matched to a gene: 6.

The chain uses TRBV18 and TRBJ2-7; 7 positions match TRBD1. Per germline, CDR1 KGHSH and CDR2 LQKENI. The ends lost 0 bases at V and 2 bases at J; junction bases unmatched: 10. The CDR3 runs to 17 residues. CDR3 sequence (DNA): TGTGCCAGCTCACCACCAATTCGAACAGGGGACACCTACGAGCAGTACTTC. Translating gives CASSPPIRTGDTYEQYF. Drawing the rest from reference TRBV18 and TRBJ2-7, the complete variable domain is NAGVMQNPRHLVRRRGQEARLRCSPMKGHSHVYWYRQLPEEGLKFMVYLQKENIIDESGMPKERFSAEFPKEGPSILRIQQVVRGDSAAYFCASSPPIRTGDTYEQYFGPGTRLTVT.

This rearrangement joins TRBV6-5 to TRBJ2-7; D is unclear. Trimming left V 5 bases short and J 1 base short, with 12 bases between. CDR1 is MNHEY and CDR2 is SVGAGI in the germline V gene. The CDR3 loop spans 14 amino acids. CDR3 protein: CASSARLSSYEQYF. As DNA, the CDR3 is TGTGCCAGCAGTGCCAGGCTATCATCCTACGAGCAGTACTTC.

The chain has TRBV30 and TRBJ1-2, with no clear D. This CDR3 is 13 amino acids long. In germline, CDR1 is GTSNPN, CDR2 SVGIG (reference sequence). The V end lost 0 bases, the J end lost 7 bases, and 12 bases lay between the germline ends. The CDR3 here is CAWSVPGSRGYTF. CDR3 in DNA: TGTGCCTGGAGTGTACCGGGGAGCCGTGGCTACACCTTC.

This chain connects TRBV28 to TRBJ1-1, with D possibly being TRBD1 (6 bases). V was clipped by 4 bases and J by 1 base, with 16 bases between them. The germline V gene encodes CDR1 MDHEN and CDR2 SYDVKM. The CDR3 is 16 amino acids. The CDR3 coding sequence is TGTGCCAGCAGTTCGCCCCGGAGGGGGGGGAACACTGAAGCTTTCTTT. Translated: CASSSPRRGGNTEAFF.

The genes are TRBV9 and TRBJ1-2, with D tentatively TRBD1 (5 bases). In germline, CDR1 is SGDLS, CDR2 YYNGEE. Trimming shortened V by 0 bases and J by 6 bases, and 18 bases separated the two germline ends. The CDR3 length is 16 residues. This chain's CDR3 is CASSVDSWGRRDGYTF. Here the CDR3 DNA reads TGTGCCAGCAGCGTAGATAGTTGGGGACGTCGCGATGGCTACACCTTC.

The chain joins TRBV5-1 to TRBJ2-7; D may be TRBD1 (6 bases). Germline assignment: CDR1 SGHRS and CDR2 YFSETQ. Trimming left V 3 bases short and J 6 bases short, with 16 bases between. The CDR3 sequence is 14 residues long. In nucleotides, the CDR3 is TGCGCCAGCAGCTCGATAACAGGGACCAGCGAGCAGTACTTC. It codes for CASSSITGTSEQYF.

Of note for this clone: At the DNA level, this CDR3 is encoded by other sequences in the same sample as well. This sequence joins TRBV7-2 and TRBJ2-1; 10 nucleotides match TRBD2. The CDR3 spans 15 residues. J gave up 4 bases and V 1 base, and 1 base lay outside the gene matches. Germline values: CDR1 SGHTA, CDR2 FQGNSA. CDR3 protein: CASSLELAGYNEQFF. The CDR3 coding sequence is TGTGCCAGCAGCTTAGAACTAGCGGGATACAATGAGCAGTTCTTC.

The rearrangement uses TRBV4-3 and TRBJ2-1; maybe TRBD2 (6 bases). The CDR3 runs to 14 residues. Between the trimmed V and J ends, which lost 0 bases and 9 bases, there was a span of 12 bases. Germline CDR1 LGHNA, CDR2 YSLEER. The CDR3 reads CASSQEGGVVEQFF. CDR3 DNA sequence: TGCGCCAGCAGCCAAGAGGGGGGAGTTGTTGAGCAGTTCTTC.

The CDR3: CASSFQETQYF. Here the CDR3 DNA reads TGTGCCAGCAGCTTCCAAGAGACCCAGTACTTC. The chain carries TRBV11-3 and TRBJ2-5; D is unresolved. The CDR3 spans 11 residues. The V gene's germline CDR1 is SGHNT and CDR2 YENEEA. V was shortened by 3 bases and J by 1 base, with 0 bases between the two germline ends.

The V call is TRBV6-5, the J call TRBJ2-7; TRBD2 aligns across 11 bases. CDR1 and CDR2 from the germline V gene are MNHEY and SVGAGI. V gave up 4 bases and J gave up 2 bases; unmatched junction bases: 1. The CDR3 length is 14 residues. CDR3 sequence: CASSSSGGPYEQYF. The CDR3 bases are TGTGCCAGCAGTTCTAGCGGGGGGCCCTACGAGCAGTACTTC.

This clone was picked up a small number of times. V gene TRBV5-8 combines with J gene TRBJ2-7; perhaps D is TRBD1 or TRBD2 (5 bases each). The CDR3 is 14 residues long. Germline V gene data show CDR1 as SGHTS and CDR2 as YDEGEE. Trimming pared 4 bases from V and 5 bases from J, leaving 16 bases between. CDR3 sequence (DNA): TGTGCCAGCAGCCGAAGGGAGCAGGGCCACGAGCAGTACTTC. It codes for CASSRREQGHEQYF.

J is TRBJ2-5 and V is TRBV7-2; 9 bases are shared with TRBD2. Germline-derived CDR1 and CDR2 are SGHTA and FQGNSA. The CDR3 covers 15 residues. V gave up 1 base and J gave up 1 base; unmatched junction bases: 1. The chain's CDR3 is CASSLVTSGQETQYF. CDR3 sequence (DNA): TGTGCCAGCAGCTTAGTGACTAGCGGCCAAGAGACCCAGTACTTC.

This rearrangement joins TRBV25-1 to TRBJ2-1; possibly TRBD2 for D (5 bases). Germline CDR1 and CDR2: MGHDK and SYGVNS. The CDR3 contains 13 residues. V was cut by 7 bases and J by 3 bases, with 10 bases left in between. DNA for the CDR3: TGTGCCAGCATAGGAGGCCTCTACAATGAGCAGTTCTTC. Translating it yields CASIGGLYNEQFF.

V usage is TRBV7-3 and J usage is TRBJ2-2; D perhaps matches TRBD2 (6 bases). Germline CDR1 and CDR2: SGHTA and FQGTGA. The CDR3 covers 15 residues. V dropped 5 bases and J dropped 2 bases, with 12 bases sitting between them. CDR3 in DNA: TGTGCCAGCAGCGAGGGACTTCAAAACACCGGGGAGCTGTTTTTT. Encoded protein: CASSEGLQNTGELFF.

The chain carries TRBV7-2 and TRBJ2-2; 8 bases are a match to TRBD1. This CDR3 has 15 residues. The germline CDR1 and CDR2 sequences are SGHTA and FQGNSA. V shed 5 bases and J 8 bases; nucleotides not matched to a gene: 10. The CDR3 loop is CASSRDRGENGELFF. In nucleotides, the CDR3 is TGTGCCAGCAGCCGAGACAGGGGCGAAAATGGGGAGCTGTTTTTT.

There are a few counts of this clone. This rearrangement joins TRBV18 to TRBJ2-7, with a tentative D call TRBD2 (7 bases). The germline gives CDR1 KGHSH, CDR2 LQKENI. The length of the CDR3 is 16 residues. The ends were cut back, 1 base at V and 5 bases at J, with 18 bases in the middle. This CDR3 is CASSPLMREGVHEQYF. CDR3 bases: TGTGCCAGCTCACCACTTATGAGGGAGGGGGTCCACGAGCAGTACTTC.

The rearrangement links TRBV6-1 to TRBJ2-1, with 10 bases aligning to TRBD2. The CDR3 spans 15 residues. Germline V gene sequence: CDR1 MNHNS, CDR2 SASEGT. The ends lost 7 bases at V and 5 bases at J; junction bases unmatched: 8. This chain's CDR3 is CASTLGTSVNNEQFF. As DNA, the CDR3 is TGTGCCAGCACCCTAGGGACTAGCGTCAACAATGAGCAGTTCTTC.

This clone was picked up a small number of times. CDR3 nucleotide sequence: TGTGCCAGCAGCTTATTTGGTTACGAGCAGTACTTC. Translation gives CASSLFGYEQYF. The V and J genes are TRBV7-9 and TRBJ2-7, with D hard to call. CDR1 and CDR2 from the germline V gene are SEHNR and FQNEAQ (reference sequence). Trimming removed 2 bases from V and 4 bases from J, with 6 bases in between. The CDR3 loop spans 12 amino acids.

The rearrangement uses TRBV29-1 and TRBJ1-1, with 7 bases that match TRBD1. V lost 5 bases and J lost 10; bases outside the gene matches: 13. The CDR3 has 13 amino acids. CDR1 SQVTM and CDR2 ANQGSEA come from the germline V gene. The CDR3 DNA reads TGCAGCGTTTTCCCTCGGGACAGCCTGTCAGCTTTCTTT. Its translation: CSVFPRDSLSAFF.

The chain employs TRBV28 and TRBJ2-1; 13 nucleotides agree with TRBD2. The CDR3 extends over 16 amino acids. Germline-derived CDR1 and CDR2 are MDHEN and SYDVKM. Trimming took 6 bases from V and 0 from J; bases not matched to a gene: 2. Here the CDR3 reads CASRRTSGSSYNEQFF. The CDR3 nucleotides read TGTGCCAGCAGAAGGACTAGCGGGAGCTCCTACAATGAGCAGTTCTTC.

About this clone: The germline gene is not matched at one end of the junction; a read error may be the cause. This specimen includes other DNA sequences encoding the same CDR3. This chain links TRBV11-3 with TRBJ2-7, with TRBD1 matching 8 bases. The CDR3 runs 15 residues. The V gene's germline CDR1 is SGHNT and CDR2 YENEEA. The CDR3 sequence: CASSPRQGNSYEQYF. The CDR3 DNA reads TGCGCCAGCAGCCCCCGACAGGGGAACTCCTACGAGCAGTACTTC.